Presented here are 2 T cell receptor beta chains from one specimen sequenced in a study of blood T cell repertoires in COVID-19. TCRdb keeps only in-frame clones here, not all; method: immunoSEQ multiplex PCR. The sample consists of under 150,000 clones, about three quarters of them appearing once. Sequencing was performed on PBMCs or T cells enriched from blood (not recorded which). The source of these receptors is a woman in her fifties or sixties who had recovered from COVID-19.

The chain employs TRBV6-6 and TRBJ2-1, with 8 nucleotides matching TRBD1. J was trimmed by 4 bases and V by 4 bases; bases with no gene match: 3. The CDR3 extends over 14 amino acids. CDR1 and CDR2 (germline): MNHNY, SVGAGI (reference sequence). The CDR3 loop is CASSWDRSYNEQFF. The CDR3 coding sequence is TGTGCCAGCAGTTGGGACAGGAGTTACAATGAGCAGTTCTTC.

In DNA form, the CDR3 reads TGCGCCAGCAGTGGGGGCAGCTACGAGCAGTACTTC. It encodes CASSGGSYEQYF. The J gene is TRBJ2-7, the V gene TRBV10-2; possibly TRBD1 for D (5 bases). This CDR3 has 12 amino acids. Trimming shortened V by 4 bases and J by 3 bases, and 7 bases separated the two germline ends. Germline CDR1 is WSHSY and CDR2 is SAAADI.